A selection of T cell receptor beta chains follows, all from one sample in a study of T cell changes during pregnancy in multiple sclerosis. Clones were sequenced by immunoSEQ multiplex PCR, and TCRdb holds only the in-frame ones, with some missing. This table has tens of thousands of clones, 80% to 95% appearing once. Sequences were derived from peripheral blood, sampled in the first trimester of pregnancy. The receptors shown here come from a female donor in good health, enrolled as a control in a pregnancy study. Each CDR3 is given with its conserved first and last residue. A D gene is named only where the DNA matches it firmly. Rows may omit the clone size; those that give it use once, few, many or a size class.

d_call j_call v_call clone_size cdr3_aa cdr3_nt
TRBD1 TRBJ1-2 TRBV7-6 . CASSPSGQGWSSYGYTF TGTGCCAGCAGCCCATCGGGACAGGGGTGGAGTAGCTATGGCTACACCTTC
. TRBJ2-5 TRBV5-1 . CASSLEQGFWETQYF TGCGCCAGCAGCTTGGAACAGGGATTTTGGGAGACCCAGTACTTC
TRBD1 TRBJ1-2 TRBV7-9 . CASSLERTGNRGYTF TGTGCCAGCAGCTTAGAACGGACAGGGAATCGTGGCTACACCTTC
TRBD1 TRBJ2-4 TRBV14 . CASSPRGPVIQYF TGTGCCAGCAGCCCCAGGGGGCCGGTCATTCAGTACTTC
TRBD2 TRBJ2-3 TRBV4-2 . CASSPGRLAGGGTDTQYF TGTGCCAGCAGCCCCGGCCGACTAGCGGGGGGGGGCACAGATACGCAGTATTTT
TRBD1 TRBJ1-4 TRBV4-1 . CASSLTGGTANEKLFF TGCGCCAGCAGCCTAACAGGGGGGACAGCTAATGAAAAACTGTTTTTT
TRBD2 TRBJ2-5 TRBV4-3 . CASSQDGRGGGETQYF TGCGCCAGCAGCCAAGATGGTCGGGGGGGAGGTGAGACCCAGTACTTC
TRBD1 TRBJ1-4 TRBV18 . CASSSLDRGEKLFF TGTGCCAGCTCATCCCTGGACAGGGGTGAAAAACTGTTTTTT
TRBD1 TRBJ1-1 TRBV7-3 . CASSRTGWGTEAFF TGTGCCAGCAGCCGGACAGGGTGGGGCACTGAAGCTTTCTTT
. TRBJ1-2 TRBV11-1 . CASSLGTDYGYTF TGTGCCAGCAGCTTAGGGACTGACTATGGCTACACCTTC
. TRBJ2-5 TRBV9 . CASSFSGVQETQYF TGTGCCAGCAGCTTCTCCGGGGTACAAGAGACCCAGTACTTC
TRBD1 TRBJ1-4 TRBV10-3 . CAISQQGADEKLFF TGTGCCATCAGCCAACAGGGGGCCGATGAAAAACTGTTTTTT
. TRBJ1-1 TRBV5-1 . CASTPTDRNLEAFF TGCGCCAGCACCCCCACCGACAGAAACCTTGAAGCTTTCTTT
. TRBJ2-3 TRBV18 . CASSHGRLPTDTQYF TGTGCCAGCTCACACGGCAGGTTGCCCACAGATACGCAGTATTTT
. TRBJ1-1 TRBV21-1 . CASSKWEGEAFF TGTGCCAGCAGCAAATGGGAGGGTGAAGCTTTCTTT
. TRBJ2-7 TRBV7-2 . CASSSQSRGNNEQYF TGTGCCAGCAGCTCCCAATCCAGGGGTAACAACGAGCAGTACTTC
TRBD1 TRBJ1-2 TRBV6-5 . CASRQQGGNYGYTF TGTGCCAGCAGGCAACAGGGGGGGAACTATGGCTACACCTTC
TRBD1 TRBJ1-6 TRBV4-1 . CASSRLPTGEVSPLHF TGCGCCAGCAGCCGCTTACCGACAGGGGAGGTTTCACCCCTCCACTTT
. TRBJ2-7 TRBV16 . CASSQIAAGGQFEQYF TGTGCCAGCAGCCAAATAGCGGCGGGGGGACAGTTCGAGCAGTACTTC
. TRBJ2-1 TRBV30 . CAWSVDPIGGNNEQFF TGTGCCTGGAGTGTTGACCCCATCGGGGGAAACAATGAGCAGTTCTTC
. TRBJ1-5 TRBV9 once CASSDSGGFQPQHF TGTGCCAGCAGCGACTCTGGGGGGTTTCAGCCCCAGCATTTT
. TRBJ1-4 TRBV9 . CASSPGGGGEKLFF TGTGCCAGCAGCCCCGGGGGGGGCGGGGAAAAACTGTTTTTT
TRBD1 TRBJ2-4 TRBV4-1 . CASSHGLLSDRGRGNIQYF TGCGCCAGCAGCCATGGACTTCTCTCGGACAGGGGGCGAGGGAACATTCAGTACTTC
. TRBJ2-5 TRBV10-3 . CAISDGASETQYF TGTGCCATCAGTGATGGGGCGTCGGAGACCCAGTACTTC
. TRBJ1-1 TRBV6-5 . CASRDRLLNTEAFF TGTGCCAGCAGGGACAGACTACTGAACACTGAAGCTTTCTTT
. TRBJ1-1 TRBV7-9 . CASSDTGGTTEAFF TGTGCCAGCAGCGACACGGGGGGCACCACTGAAGCTTTCTTT
TRBD1 TRBJ1-5 TRBV19 . CASSIETWIRRQGAVNSNQPQHF TGTGCCAGTAGTATAGAAACCTGGATTAGGAGACAGGGAGCCGTTAATAGCAATCAGCCCCAGCATTTT
TRBD2 TRBJ2-1 TRBV4-2 once CASSQDSSGGANEQFF TGTGCCAGCAGCCAAGATTCTAGCGGGGGGGCCAATGAGCAGTTCTTC
. TRBJ1-1 TRBV5-6 . CASSLGLLHSYTEAFF TGTGCCAGCAGCTTGGGGCTTCTACACAGCTACACTGAAGCTTTCTTT
TRBD1 TRBJ1-1 TRBV5-5 . CASRGDRVVSEAFF TGTGCCAGCAGGGGGGACAGGGTTGTCTCTGAAGCTTTCTTT
. TRBJ1-2 TRBV7-2 . CASSSWTANYGYTF TGTGCCAGCAGCTCTTGGACAGCTAACTATGGCTACACCTTC
. TRBJ2-5 TRBV2 . CASSAVPRGAETQYF TGTGCCAGCAGTGCGGTTCCCAGGGGCGCGGAGACCCAGTACTTC
. TRBJ1-6 TRBV5-6 . CASSFAGVASPLHF TGTGCCAGCAGCTTCGCAGGGGTCGCTTCACCCCTCCACTTT
. TRBJ1-1 TRBV5-6 . CASSLTRVFGTEAFF TGTGCCAGCAGCTTAACCAGGGTATTCGGCACTGAAGCTTTCTTT
. TRBJ1-1 TRBV29-1 . CSVFGGGNTEAFF TGCAGCGTTTTTGGGGGCGGGAACACTGAAGCTTTCTTT
. TRBJ2-1 TRBV28 . CASSRGYADQFF TGTGCCAGCAGTCGCGGGTATGCAGACCAGTTCTTC
TRBD1 TRBJ1-1 TRBV27 . CASRGQGRTEAFF TGTGCCAGCAGGGGACAGGGTCGAACTGAAGCTTTCTTT
. TRBJ1-1 TRBV11-1 . CASSFRGESAFF TGTGCCAGCAGCTTCCGAGGCGAGAGTGCTTTCTTT
TRBD1 TRBJ1-2 TRBV18 . CASSTDRNYGYTF TGTGCCAGCTCAACGGACAGGAACTATGGCTACACCTTC
. TRBJ1-2 TRBV7-2 once CASKGDAHDGYTF TGTGCCAGCAAGGGGGACGCCCATGATGGCTACACCTTC
. TRBJ2-2 TRBV21-1 . CARMSGGADGELFF TGTGCCAGAATGAGCGGGGGGGCCGACGGGGAGCTGTTTTTT
. TRBJ1-5 TRBV6-5 . CASSTYRGQPQHF TGTGCCAGCAGTACTTATAGAGGGCAGCCCCAGCATTTT
TRBD1 TRBJ1-1 TRBV30 . CAWSVFEQGRIHMNTEAFF TGTGCCTGGAGTGTCTTCGAACAGGGGAGGATACACATGAACACTGAAGCTTTCTTT
. TRBJ1-4 TRBV28 . CASSLIRLGIRVELFF TGTGCCAGCAGTTTAATCAGACTAGGCATCAGGGTTGAACTGTTTTTT
TRBD1 TRBJ2-6 TRBV25-1 . CASSGTGLDGANVLTF TGTGCCAGCAGTGGGACAGGGTTGGATGGGGCCAACGTCCTGACTTTC
. TRBJ1-1 TRBV5-1 . CASSSGGPTEAFF TGCGCCAGCAGCTCCGGGGGACCCACTGAAGCTTTCTTT
. TRBJ1-3 TRBV4-3 . CASSQVAASGNTIYF TGCGCCAGCAGCCAAGTTGCGGCCTCCGGAAACACCATATATTTT
. TRBJ1-2 TRBV2 . CASKAQVYGYTF TGTGCCAGCAAGGCCCAGGTATATGGCTACACCTTC
. TRBJ2-5 TRBV13 . CASSLRRRQETQYF TGTGCCAGCAGCTTAAGGAGGAGGCAAGAGACCCAGTACTTC
TRBD1 TRBJ1-4 TRBV7-6 once CASSLGQGREKLFF TGTGCCAGCAGCTTAGGACAGGGGAGGGAAAAACTGTTTTTT
. TRBJ1-1 TRBV28 once CASRIPGRVTEAFF TGTGCCAGCAGGATACCAGGGAGGGTGACTGAAGCTTTCTTT
TRBD2 TRBJ2-5 TRBV7-7 . CASSLRLAGVGETQYF TGTGCTAGCAGCTTGAGACTAGCGGGGGTCGGAGAGACCCAGTACTTC
. TRBJ2-2 TRBV7-9 . CASSFSSRGTGELFF TGTGCCAGCAGCTTCAGTTCCAGGGGAACCGGGGAGCTGTTTTTT
. TRBJ2-7 TRBV4-1 . CASSPAGGPKRYEQYF TGCGCCAGCAGCCCTGCCGGCGGGCCGAAGAGATACGAGCAGTACTTC
TRBD2 TRBJ2-1 TRBV13 . CASSEGLAPYNEQFF TGTGCCAGCAGCGAGGGACTAGCGCCATACAATGAGCAGTTCTTC
. TRBJ2-1 TRBV7-2 once CASSRGVSSYNEQFF TGTGCCAGCAGCCGCGGGGTCAGCTCCTACAATGAGCAGTTCTTC
TRBD1 TRBJ1-1 TRBV6-5 . CASSYGGQGVLAFF TGTGCCAGCAGTTACGGGGGACAGGGGGTGTTGGCTTTCTTT
. TRBJ1-1 TRBV15 . CATSLGLGRDTEAFF TGTGCCACCAGCCTGGGACTGGGAAGGGACACTGAAGCTTTCTTT
. TRBJ1-1 TRBV19 . CASSIQGNTEAFF TGTGCCAGTAGTATTCAGGGGAACACTGAAGCTTTCTTT
TRBD1 TRBJ2-7 TRBV13 . CASSAAPPGQPYEQYF TGTGCCAGCAGCGCGGCTCCTCCGGGACAGCCATACGAGCAGTACTTC